A selection of T cell receptor beta chains follows, all from one sample in a study of blood T cell repertoires in COVID-19. Data came from immunoSEQ multiplex PCR; TCRdb stores just in-frame clones and leaves some out. The profile shows over 200,000 clones, approximately 81% of them singletons. Sequences were obtained from peripheral blood. The receptor set was obtained from a woman of 80 years or more with acute or convalescent COVID-19. Both conserved end residues are part of each CDR3. The order of the fields is CDR3 DNA, CDR3 protein, V gene, clone size, J gene, D gene. D genes are given only for firm matches. The size entry is marked missing in some rows and otherwise reads once, few, many or a size class.

TGTGCCAGCAGTTCCGGGACAGGAACTAGGGAGCAGTACTTC | CASSSGTGTREQYF | TRBV6-5 | NA | TRBJ2-7 | TRBD1
TGTGCCAGCAGTGGGACTAGCGCCAACTACGAGCAGTACTTC | CASSGTSANYEQYF | TRBV28 | few | TRBJ2-7 | TRBD2
TGTGCCAGCACCCAAGGGGCAGGGGGCGTAAGCAATGAGCAGTTCTTC | CASTQGAGGVSNEQFF | TRBV3-1/TRBV3-2 | few | TRBJ2-1 | TRBD1
TGTGCCAGCAGTCGGGGAGGCAATCAGCCCCAGCATTTT | CASSRGGNQPQHF | TRBV2 | NA | TRBJ1-5 | NA
TGCGCCAGCAGCTTGGGGCAGGGAGGGGATACGCAGTATTTT | CASSLGQGGDTQYF | TRBV5-1 | NA | TRBJ2-3 | TRBD2
TGTGCCAGCAGTGATGAGGGGACAGGGGGGAATCAGCCCCAGCATTTT | CASSDEGTGGNQPQHF | TRBV6-1 | NA | TRBJ1-5 | TRBD1
TGTGCCAGCAGCTTTGATCTAGCGGGAGTCACCGGGGAGCTGTTTTTT | CASSFDLAGVTGELFF | TRBV5-6 | NA | TRBJ2-2 | TRBD2
TGTGCCAGCAGGAGAGATGGACAGGGTAATCAGCCCCAGCATTTT | CASRRDGQGNQPQHF | TRBV2 | once | TRBJ1-5 | TRBD1
TGCGCCAGCAGCCTCGAACCCGGGACAGGGATCGGGGAGCTGTTTTTT | CASSLEPGTGIGELFF | TRBV4-1 | NA | TRBJ2-2 | TRBD1
TGTGCCACCGGACTAGCGGGAGGGGGGACAGATACGCAGTATTTT | CATGLAGGGTDTQYF | TRBV15 | NA | TRBJ2-3 | TRBD2
TGTGCCAGCAGTGAGGAACAGGGCGGACAAGAGACCCAGTACTTC | CASSEEQGGQETQYF | TRBV2 | NA | TRBJ2-5 | NA
TGTGCCAGCAGCCAGATTCCCGGGACAGGGGCAGAGCAGCCCCAGCATTTT | CASSQIPGTGAEQPQHF | TRBV4-2 | NA | TRBJ1-5 | TRBD1
TGTGCCACCAGTAGGGGGCTAGCGGGAGAACACGAGCAGTACTTC | CATSRGLAGEHEQYF | TRBV24-1 | NA | TRBJ2-7 | TRBD2
TGTGCCAGCAGCCAACTGCGGGGGACTACTTATGGCTACACCTTC | CASSQLRGTTYGYTF | TRBV14 | few | TRBJ1-2 | NA
TGCGCCAGCAGCCAAGATGCGAGCGGGAGAGTGGCCGATACGCAGTATTTT | CASSQDASGRVADTQYF | TRBV4-1 | NA | TRBJ2-3 | TRBD2
TGTGCCAGCAGCTTAAGCGGAAACACCATATATTTT | CASSLSGNTIYF | TRBV7-8 | NA | TRBJ1-3 | NA
TGTGCTAGTGGTTTCCGGACAGGGTGGGAAGAGACCCAGTACTTC | CASGFRTGWEETQYF | TRBV12-5 | NA | TRBJ2-5 | TRBD1
TGTGCCAGCAGCTTAGACCACAGGGGGCATAGTGGAGAGCAGTACTTC | CASSLDHRGHSGEQYF | TRBV11-2 | NA | TRBJ2-7 | TRBD1
TGTGCCAGCAGCCGAGGGACTAGCGGAGGCTACAATGAGCAGTTCTTC | CASSRGTSGGYNEQFF | TRBV3-1/TRBV3-2 | NA | TRBJ2-1 | TRBD2
TGTGCCAGCAGTGAAGCTCGGGTCGGGACTGAAGCTTTCTTT | CASSEARVGTEAFF | TRBV2 | NA | TRBJ1-1 | NA
TGTGCCAGCAGCTTAGGGGCAGTGGCCTCTGGCGAGCAGTACTTC | CASSLGAVASGEQYF | TRBV11-2 | NA | TRBJ2-7 | NA
TGTGCCAGCAGCTTATACAGGGGGCGAGGCGGGGAGCTGTTTTTT | CASSLYRGRGGELFF | TRBV5-4 | once | TRBJ2-2 | TRBD1
TGTGCCAGCGCACGGGGACAGGGGGCCGGGGAGCTGTTTTTT | CASARGQGAGELFF | TRBV6-6 | NA | TRBJ2-2 | TRBD1
TGTGCCAGCAGCCTCGGCAGGACTGAAGCTTTCTTT | CASSLGRTEAFF | TRBV3-1/TRBV3-2 | NA | TRBJ1-1 | NA
TGTGCCAGCTCACCTAGTTCAGGGCTGAATCAGCCCCAGCATTTT | CASSPSSGLNQPQHF | TRBV18 | NA | TRBJ1-5 | NA
TGTGCCAGCTCACCATCTGCCAGTCCCAATTCACCCCTCCACTTT | CASSPSASPNSPLHF | TRBV18 | NA | TRBJ1-6 | NA
TGCGCCAGCAGCTCGGGACAGGGCACCGGGGAGCTGTTTTTT | CASSSGQGTGELFF | TRBV4-1 | NA | TRBJ2-2 | TRBD1
TGTGCCAGCAGCGTAGGGCAGGGGTCCGGAAACACCATATATTTT | CASSVGQGSGNTIYF | TRBV9 | NA | TRBJ1-3 | NA
TGTGCCAGCAGCTTACAGGGCATTCAGTACTTC | CASSLQGIQYF | TRBV11-2 | NA | TRBJ2-4 | NA